This T cell receptor beta chain was recovered during a study of response to subunit inactivated influenza vaccine. This clonotype was detected a few times. The target antigen is unknown. TCRdb recomputed calls from the RT-PCR reads with MiXCR, one row per CDR3 protein. The sample comprises 450,000 to 700,000 distinct CDR3 sequences, approximately 14% of which are singletons, and over 8.5% rests with the top ten. Regarding the study as a whole: Authors suggested seasonal influenza vaccinations each recruit few new T cells.

The CDR3 is made up of 16 amino acids. The V end lost 4 bases, the J end lost 8 bases, and 22 bases lay between the germline ends. CDR1 is SGHRS, CDR2 YFSETQ, per germline. This clonotype was sampled from a man aged 45 to 65 who received an inactivated influenza vaccine. Material: PBMCs from blood, obtained about 11 days after vaccination. The chain joins TRBV5-1 to TRBJ2-1, with a possible D match to TRBD2 (5 bases). CDR3 DNA sequence: TGCGCCAGCAGCAGTGCTCCAACGGACTTCCGGGATGAGCAGTTCTTC. This gives the protein CASSSAPTDFRDEQFF.